One sample yielded the 7 T cell receptor beta chains listed below, sequenced in a study of shared T cell receptors in the human thymus. Produced via immunoSEQ multiplex PCR; TCRdb's table is partial and in-frame only. The sample has roughly 500,000 clones, approximately 80% seen once; the top ten hold roughly 0.013%. The same specimen was also included in a second study, on human thymus T cells.

Sequences were obtained from thymocytes. The receptor source for this set is a boy under two years old with a congenital heart defect.

This sequence joins TRBV15 and TRBJ1-2; the D gene is possibly TRBD1 (6 bases). Trimming cost V 5 bases and J 3 bases, with 13 bases left between them. The CDR3 consists of 14 residues. CDR1 is LNHNV, CDR2 YYDKDF, per germline (reference sequence). CDR3 DNA sequence: TGTGCCACCAGCCCTCGGGACATTCACTATGGCTACACCTTC. Residues: CATSPRDIHYGYTF.

J is TRBJ2-3 and V is TRBV10-1; 13 bases map to TRBD2. The V gene's germline CDR1 is WNHNN and CDR2 SYGVQD (reference sequence). V lost 0 bases, J lost 6 bases, and 12 bases stayed unmatched. The CDR3 spans 19 residues. The CDR3 coding sequence is TGCGCCAGCAGTGAGTCCCTACGGACTAGCGGGAGTTACATGGATACGCAGTATTTT. Its translation is CASSESLRTSGSYMDTQYF.

The V call is TRBV9, the J call TRBJ2-1, with TRBD2 matching over 7 bases. Germline V gene lookup returns CDR1 SGDLS and CDR2 YYNGEE. With 0 bases clipped from V and 0 bases from J, the junction kept 3 bases outside the gene matches. This CDR3 comprises 16 residues. The CDR3 DNA sequence: TGTGCCAGCAGCGTAGCACTAGCGAGCTCCTACAATGAGCAGTTCTTC. It translates to CASSVALASSYNEQFF.

A few counts support this clone. J is TRBJ2-2 and V is TRBV6-1; 13 bases map to TRBD2. Germline V gives CDR1 MNHNS, CDR2 SASEGT. CDR3 length: 20 amino acids. The trim removed 2 bases at V and 6 bases at J, leaving 15 bases unmatched. The CDR3 nucleotides read TGTGCCAGCAGTGAAAGGGAAAACGGACTAGCGGGAGCCCTTCCCGGGGAGCTGTTTTTT. This codes for CASSERENGLAGALPGELFF.

The J gene is TRBJ2-1, the V gene TRBV5-1, with 11 bases matching TRBD2. Germline V gene data show CDR1 as SGHRS and CDR2 as YFSETQ. The CDR3 has 17 residues. Trimming took 4 bases from V and 3 from J; bases not matched to a gene: 9. The CDR3 nucleotides read TGCGCCAGCAGCGACCCTCTAGCGGGGGGATACTACAATGAGCAGTTCTTC. This encodes CASSDPLAGGYYNEQFF.

This sequence joins TRBV4-2 and TRBJ2-5; the match to TRBD2 covers 8 bases. CDR1 and CDR2 from the germline V gene are LGHNA and YNFKEQ. Trimming at V came to 4 bases and at J to 0 bases, leaving 10 bases not matched to a gene. CDR3 length equals 17 residues. The CDR3 DNA reads as TGTGCCAGCAGCCCTCTACAACTAGCGGACCACCAAGAGACCCAGTACTTC. Translation gives CASSPLQLADHQETQYF.

The V call is TRBV27, the J call TRBJ1-4; possibly TRBD1 for D (5 bases). V shed 4 bases and J shed 7 bases, with 19 bases lying between them. The V gene's germline CDR1 is MNHEY and CDR2 SMNVEV (reference sequence). There are 16 residues in the CDR3. CDR3 residues: CASSSPGRDAREKLFF. CDR3 nucleotides: TGTGCCAGCAGTTCACCCGGGAGGGACGCCCGTGAAAAACTGTTTTTT.